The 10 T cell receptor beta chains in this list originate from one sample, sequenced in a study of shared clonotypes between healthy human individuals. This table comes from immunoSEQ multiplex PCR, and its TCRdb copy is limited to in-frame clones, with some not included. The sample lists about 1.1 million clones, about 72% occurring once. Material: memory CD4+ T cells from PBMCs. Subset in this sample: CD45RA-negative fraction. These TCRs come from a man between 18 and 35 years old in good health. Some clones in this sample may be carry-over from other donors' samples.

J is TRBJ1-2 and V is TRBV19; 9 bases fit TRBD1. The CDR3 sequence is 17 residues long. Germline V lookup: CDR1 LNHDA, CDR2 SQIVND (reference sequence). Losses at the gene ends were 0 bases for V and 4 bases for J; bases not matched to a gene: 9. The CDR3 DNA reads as TGTGCCAGTAGTATAGAGGGACAGGGACACCCTAGCTATGGCTACACCTTC. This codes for CASSIEGQGHPSYGYTF. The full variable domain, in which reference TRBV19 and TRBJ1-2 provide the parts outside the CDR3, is DGGITQSPKYLFRKEGQNVTLSCEQNLNHDAMYWYRQDPGQGLRLIYYSQIVNDFQKGDIAEGYSVSREKKESFPLTVTSAQKNPTAFYLCASSIEGQGHPSYGYTFGSGTRLTVV.

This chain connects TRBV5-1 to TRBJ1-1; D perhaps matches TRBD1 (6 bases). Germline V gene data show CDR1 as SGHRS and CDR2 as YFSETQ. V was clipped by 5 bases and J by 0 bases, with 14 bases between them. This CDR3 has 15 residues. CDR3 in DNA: TGCGCCAGCAGTCAGGACAGACCCATGAACACTGAAGCTTTCTTT. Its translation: CASSQDRPMNTEAFF.

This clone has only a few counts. The CDR3 nucleotides are TGTGCCAGCAGTTTATCGGGAATAGCGGGAGGTTTCTACGAGCAGTACTTC. Its translation: CASSLSGIAGGFYEQYF. The chain combines TRBV27 with TRBJ2-7, with TRBD2 identical over 10 bases. The J segment lost 3 bases and the V segment lost 0 bases, leaving 8 bases of the junction unmatched. The CDR3 totals 17 residues. The germline gives CDR1 MNHEY, CDR2 SMNVEV (reference sequence).

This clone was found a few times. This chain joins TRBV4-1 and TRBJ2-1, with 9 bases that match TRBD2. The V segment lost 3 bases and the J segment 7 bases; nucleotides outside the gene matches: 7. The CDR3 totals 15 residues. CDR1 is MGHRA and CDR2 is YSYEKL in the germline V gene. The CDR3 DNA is TGCGCCAGCAGCCAGGCGGGAGGGTTGAAAAATGAGCAGTTCTTC. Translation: CASSQAGGLKNEQFF.

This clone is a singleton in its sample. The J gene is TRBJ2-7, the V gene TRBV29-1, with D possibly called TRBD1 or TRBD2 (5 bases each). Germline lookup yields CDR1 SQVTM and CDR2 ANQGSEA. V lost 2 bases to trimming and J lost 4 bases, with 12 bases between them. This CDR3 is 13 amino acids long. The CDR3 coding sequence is TGCAGCGTTGAAACCGGGACCGGTTACGAGCAGTACTTC. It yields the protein CSVETGTGYEQYF.

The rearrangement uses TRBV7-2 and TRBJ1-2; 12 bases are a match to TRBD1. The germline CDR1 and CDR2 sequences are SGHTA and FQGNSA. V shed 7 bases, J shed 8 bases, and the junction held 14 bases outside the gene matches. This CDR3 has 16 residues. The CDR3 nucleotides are TGTGCCAGCATCCTAGGGCTGGGACAGGGGGCAGGAGGCTACACCTTC. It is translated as CASILGLGQGAGGYTF.

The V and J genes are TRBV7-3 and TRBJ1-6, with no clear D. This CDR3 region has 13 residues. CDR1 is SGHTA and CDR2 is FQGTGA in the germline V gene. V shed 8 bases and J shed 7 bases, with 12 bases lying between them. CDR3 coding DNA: TGTGCCAGCGGCTCGACGCCCAATTCACCCCTCCACTTT. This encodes CASGSTPNSPLHF.

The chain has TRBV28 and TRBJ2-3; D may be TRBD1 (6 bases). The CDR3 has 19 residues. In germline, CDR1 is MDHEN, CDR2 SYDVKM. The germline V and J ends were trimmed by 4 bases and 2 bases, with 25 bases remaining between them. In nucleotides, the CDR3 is TGTGCCAGCAGTTCCCCAGCTCCCGGGACACCGAGTTTCACAGATACGCAGTATTTT. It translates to CASSSPAPGTPSFTDTQYF. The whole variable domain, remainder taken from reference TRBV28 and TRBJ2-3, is DVKVTQSSRYLVKRTGEKVFLECVQDMDHENMFWYRQDPGLGLRLIYFSYDVKMKEKGDIPEGYSVSREKKERFSLILESASTNQTSMYLCASSSPAPGTPSFTDTQYFGPGTRLTVL.

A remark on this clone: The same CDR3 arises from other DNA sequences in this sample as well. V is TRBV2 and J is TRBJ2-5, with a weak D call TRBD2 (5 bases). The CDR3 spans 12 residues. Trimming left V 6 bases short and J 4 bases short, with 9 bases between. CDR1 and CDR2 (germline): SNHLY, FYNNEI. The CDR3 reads CASRRAGETQYF. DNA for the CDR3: TGTGCCAGCAGGCGGGCGGGAGAGACCCAGTACTTC.

The CDR3 bases are TGCGCCAGCAGCCAACAGGCCTCCTTAAACTATGGCTACACCTTC. This translates into CASSQQASLNYGYTF. The chain links TRBV4-1 to TRBJ1-2; no clear D gene. The CDR3 spans 15 residues. CDR1 is MGHRA, CDR2 YSYEKL, per germline. V lost 2 bases, J lost 2 bases, and 12 bases lay in between.